Each of the 15 T cell receptor beta chains below was sequenced from the same sample in a study of shared clonotypes between healthy human individuals. In the naive CD8 group, cells lacked CD45RO and were positively selected for CCR7, so terminally differentiated effector memory CD45RA+ cells were left out. Only in-frame clones appear in the TCRdb table, and some are missing; sequencing was by immunoSEQ multiplex PCR. The data contain about 680,000 clones, 92% of them singletons. Material: naive CD8+ T cells sorted from blood. Every receptor here comes from a man younger than 40 in good health.

The V gene is TRBV29-1, the J gene TRBJ1-2, with D possibly matching TRBD1 (5 bases). Trimming removed 6 bases at V and 5 bases at J, with 10 bases between. The CDR3 runs 11 residues. The germline V gene encodes CDR1 SQVTM and CDR2 ANQGSEA. The chain's CDR3 is CSVEGWYGYTF. The CDR3 nucleotides read TGCAGCGTGGAGGGGTGGTATGGCTACACCTTC.

This clone was found a few times. The genes are TRBV7-9 and TRBJ2-7; 9 nucleotides align to TRBD1. Losses at the gene ends were 5 bases for V and 3 bases for J; bases not matched to a gene: 5. Germline V gene lookup returns CDR1 SEHNR and CDR2 FQNEAQ (reference sequence). CDR3 length: 14 amino acids. The CDR3 region is CASSQGQGLYEQYF. The DNA of the CDR3 is TGTGCCAGCAGCCAAGGACAGGGGCTCTACGAGCAGTACTTC. Full variable domain (rest looked up from reference TRBV7-9 and TRBJ2-7): DTGVSQNPRHKITKRGQNVTFRCDPISEHNRLYWYRQTLGQGPEFLTYFQNEAQLEKSRLLSDRFSAERPKGSFSTLEIQRTEQGDSAMYLCASSQGQGLYEQYFGPGTRLTVT.

V is TRBV7-9 and J is TRBJ2-3; D remains unclear. This CDR3 spans 15 amino acids. The ends were cut back, 1 base at V and 2 bases at J, with 10 bases in the middle. CDR1 is SEHNR, CDR2 FQNEAQ, per germline (reference sequence). As DNA, the CDR3 is TGTGCCAGCAGCTTAGATGTGGGTTTCACAGATACGCAGTATTTT. This translates into CASSLDVGFTDTQYF.

The chain carries TRBV27 and TRBJ2-7; 7 nucleotides agree with TRBD2. V shed 5 bases, J shed 2 bases, and the junction held 9 bases outside the gene matches. The CDR3 is made up of 15 amino acids. CDR1 and CDR2 from the germline V gene are MNHEY and SMNVEV (reference sequence). Here the CDR3 DNA reads TGTGCCAGCAGTCCTAACGGACTAGAGACCTACGAGCAGTACTTC. The encoded protein is CASSPNGLETYEQYF.

DNA for the CDR3: TGTGCCAGCAGCGCCGGGGCCTATGGCTACACCTTC. It yields the protein CASSAGAYGYTF. The chain combines TRBV9 with TRBJ1-2, with D perhaps matching TRBD1 (5 bases). V lost 3 bases and J 4 bases, leaving 7 bases between the germline ends. The length of the CDR3 is 12 residues. Germline CDR1 is SGDLS and CDR2 is YYNGEE.

The rearrangement uses TRBV27 and TRBJ2-5; 8 bases align to TRBD2. V was pared by 3 bases and J by 4 bases, with 4 bases of the junction left unmatched. The germline V gene has CDR1 MNHEY and CDR2 SMNVEV (reference sequence). This CDR3 has 14 amino acids. The CDR3 is CASSFRLASETQYF. The CDR3 DNA follows: TGTGCCAGCAGTTTCAGACTAGCGTCAGAGACCCAGTACTTC.

A remark on this clone: Different DNA sequences within this sample yield the same CDR3. The chain uses TRBV29-1 and TRBJ1-1; D remains ambiguous. Germline V gives CDR1 SQVTM, CDR2 ANQGSEA. Trimming stripped 5 bases from V and 1 base from J, with 5 bases between. CDR3 length: 11 amino acids. CDR3 bases: TGCAGCGTTCGAGGGAACACTGAAGCTTTCTTT. Protein product: CSVRGNTEAFF.

The rearrangement uses TRBV4-1 and TRBJ2-1, with 8 bases that match TRBD2. V dropped 0 bases and J dropped 4; count of bases not matched to a gene: 8. The CDR3 loop spans 17 amino acids. Germline assignment: CDR1 MGHRA and CDR2 YSYEKL. The CDR3 here is CASSQDLGTRSYNEQFF. The DNA of the CDR3 is TGCGCCAGCAGCCAAGATCTCGGGACTAGAAGTTACAATGAGCAGTTCTTC.

The chain employs TRBV10-2 and TRBJ1-4, with TRBD1 matching over 8 bases. The germline V gene encodes CDR1 WSHSY and CDR2 SAAADI. V lost 0 bases and J lost 8; bases outside the gene matches: 5. This CDR3 has 15 amino acids. DNA for the CDR3: TGCGCCAGCAGTGAGTCAGGCAGGGGGCCGGAAAAACTGTTTTTT. Translation: CASSESGRGPEKLFF.

The genes are TRBV2 and TRBJ2-7, with D perhaps TRBD2 (5 bases). This CDR3 is built from 15 residues. Germline V gene sequence: CDR1 SNHLY, CDR2 FYNNEI. Trimming pared 6 bases from V and 5 bases from J, leaving 20 bases between. The CDR3, as DNA: TGTGCCAGCAGCTCTGAGGGAGTAGCCACCGACGAGCAGTACTTC. It encodes CASSSEGVATDEQYF.

V gene TRBV7-9 combines with J gene TRBJ2-3; D is ambiguous. The CDR3 runs to 15 residues. Germline CDR1 reads SEHNR; CDR2 reads FQNEAQ (reference sequence). Trimming took off 7 bases at V and 3 bases at J, with 17 bases between the two ends. CDR3 region: CASTQIVRVTDTQYF. The CDR3 DNA reads TGTGCCAGCACACAGATAGTACGGGTAACAGATACGCAGTATTTT.

The V gene is TRBV5-5, the J gene TRBJ1-5; perhaps TRBD1 as D (5 bases). CDR1 SGHKS and CDR2 YYEKEE come from the germline V gene (reference sequence). Deletions cut 2 bases from V and 2 bases from J, with 14 bases between. The length of the CDR3 is 16 residues. The CDR3 DNA reads TGTGCCAGCAGCTTTGTAGGGGACCGCCGCAATCAGCCCCAGCATTTT. Its protein is CASSFVGDRRNQPQHF.

V is TRBV16 and J is TRBJ2-1; D is unclear. The CDR3 spans 13 residues. CDR1 is KGHSY and CDR2 is FQNENV in the germline V gene. Trimming shortened V by 1 base and J by 6 bases, and 7 bases separated the two germline ends. This chain's CDR3 is CASSQYRGNEQFF. DNA for the CDR3: TGTGCCAGCAGCCAATATCGCGGCAATGAGCAGTTCTTC.

The rearrangement links TRBV7-9 to TRBJ2-1; 10 bases are a match to TRBD2. CDR1 and CDR2 (germline): SEHNR, FQNEAQ (reference sequence). Unmatched junction bases numbered 8, after V lost 5 bases and J lost 4 bases. This CDR3 spans 16 amino acids. The CDR3 nucleotides are TGTGCCAGCAGCACCCCACTAGCGGGAAAATACAATGAGCAGTTCTTC. Protein product: CASSTPLAGKYNEQFF. Full variable domain (outside the CDR3, taken from reference TRBV7-9 and TRBJ2-1): DTGVSQNPRHKITKRGQNVTFRCDPISEHNRLYWYRQTLGQGPEFLTYFQNEAQLEKSRLLSDRFSAERPKGSFSTLEIQRTEQGDSAMYLCASSTPLAGKYNEQFFGPGTRLTVL.

V is TRBV7-8 and J is TRBJ2-7; maybe TRBD2 (6 bases). The germline CDR1 and CDR2 sequences are SGHVS and FQNEAQ. The CDR3 has 13 residues. Trimming stripped 3 bases from V and 5 bases from J, with 11 bases between. CDR3 nucleotide sequence: TGTGCCAGCAGCTTGCGGGAAGGTAACGAGCAGTACTTC. It specifies CASSLREGNEQYF.